One sample yielded the 5 T cell receptor beta chains listed below, sequenced in a study of synovial regulatory T cells in juvenile arthritis. Only in-frame clones appear in the TCRdb table, and some are missing; sequencing was by immunoSEQ multiplex PCR. The table counts about 860 clones; around 6.4% lies in the top ten. Each patient with active arthritis gave synovial fluid along with matched peripheral blood. Sequences were obtained from Treg cells from the synovium. The receptors derive from a donor younger than 30 with juvenile idiopathic arthritis.

The rearrangement uses TRBV25-1 and TRBJ2-5; TCRdb calls TRBD1, which cannot be checked without DNA. Germline lookup yields CDR1 MGHDK and CDR2 SYGVNS. The CDR3 is 16 residues long. The protein alone is recorded here. The CDR3: CASSPGTLSSQETQYF.

Its frequency marks this clone as medium-sized. J is TRBJ1-1 and V is TRBV2. Per the germline V gene, CDR1 is SNHLY and CDR2 is FYNNEI. There are 12 residues in the CDR3. Nucleotide data are not available. This CDR3 reads CASGKVNTEAFF.

This clone ranks as medium-sized in terms of frequency. CDR3 sequence: CASSSRSRGRYNEQFF. J is TRBJ2-1 and V is TRBV5-8; TCRdb outputs TRBD2, but without DNA this stays unchecked. The CDR3 runs to 16 residues. The coding DNA is unavailable. Germline V gene data show CDR1 as SGHTS and CDR2 as YDEGEE.

This clone is deemed medium-sized (0.01 to 0.1%) by its frequency. The chain is built from TRBV28 and TRBJ1-6. This CDR3 comprises 16 residues. The DNA sequence is not available. The germline V gene has CDR1 MDHEN and CDR2 SYDVKM. CDR3 protein: CASRTRRSSYNSPLHF.

This clone is called medium-sized based on its frequency. The J gene is TRBJ2-1, the V gene TRBV7-2. Germline V CDR1 and CDR2: SGHTA, FQGNSA. The CDR3 loop spans 13 amino acids. Only the protein is available. CDR3: CASSLESYNEQFF.